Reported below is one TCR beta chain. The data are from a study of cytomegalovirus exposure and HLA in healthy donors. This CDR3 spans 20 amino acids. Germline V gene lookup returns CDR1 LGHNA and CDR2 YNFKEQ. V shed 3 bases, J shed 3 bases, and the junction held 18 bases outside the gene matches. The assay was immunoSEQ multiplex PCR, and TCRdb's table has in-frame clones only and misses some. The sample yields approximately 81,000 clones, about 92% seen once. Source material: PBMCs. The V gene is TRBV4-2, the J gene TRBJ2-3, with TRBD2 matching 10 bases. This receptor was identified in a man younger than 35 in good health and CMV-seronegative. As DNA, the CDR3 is TGTGCCAGCAGCCATTGGACTAGCGGACTAGCTCCTAGGGGGACAGATACGCAGTATTTT. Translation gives CASSHWTSGLAPRGTDTQYF.